The 27 T cell receptor beta chains below were found in one sample sequenced in a study of CXCR3-negative and CXCR3-positive naive CD8 T cells. It was by 5' RACE with UMI labels that the TRB cDNA libraries were prepared. TCRdb re-analyzed the 5' RACE reads; it lists each CDR3 protein once, without DNA. The sample data list tens of thousands of distinct CDR3 sequences. The antigens for these receptors are not known. Study-wide results and caveats: For CXCR3-positive naive cells, TRB CDR3s were more hydrophobic than those of CXCR3-negative naive cells.

Sequencing input: naive CXCR3+ CD8+ T cells from blood. The subset was: CD45RO-CCR7+CD27+CD95- naive CD8+ T cells expressing CXCR3 (TNR3+). These receptors all come from a human donor in good health. Some clones in this sample may be carry-over from other donors' samples.

The chain joins TRBV5-1 to TRBJ2-1. Per the germline V gene, CDR1 is SGHRS and CDR2 is YFSETQ. There are 15 residues in the CDR3. The CDR3 sequence: CASSGTGSSYNEQFF.

This sequence joins TRBV7-9 and TRBJ2-7; TCRdb lists TRBD1, though no DNA is available to test this call. Per germline, CDR1 SEHNR and CDR2 FQNEAQ (reference sequence). The CDR3 length is 14 residues. This CDR3 reads CASISGKGFHEQYF.

This rearrangement joins TRBV5-1 to TRBJ2-2; lacking DNA, the TRBD1 call made by TCRdb goes unchecked. Germline V gene data show CDR1 as SGHRS and CDR2 as YFSETQ. The CDR3 covers 15 residues. CDR3 residues: CASSPGTGNTGELFF.

The chain combines TRBV2 with TRBJ2-1; without DNA, the TCRdb call of TRBD1 cannot be checked. The CDR3 is 12 amino acids. CDR1 is SNHLY and CDR2 is FYNNEI in the germline V gene. The CDR3 spells CASGGSYNEQFF.

This chain uses TRBV20-1 with TRBJ2-7; TCRdb selects TRBD1, and the lack of DNA leaves this call unchecked. The CDR3 extends over 15 amino acids. Germline CDR1 DFQATT, CDR2 SNEGSKA (reference sequence). The CDR3 region is CSAAISTGVFYEQYF.

The chain recombines TRBV7-2 with TRBJ2-1; with no DNA, the TCRdb D assignment of TRBD2 cannot be verified. CDR1 and CDR2 (germline): SGHTA, FQGNSA. This CDR3 has 19 residues. CDR3 amino acids: CASSDRGREGLYYYNEQFF. Together with reference TRBV7-2 and TRBJ2-1, the CDR3 gives the full variable domain: GAGVSQSPSNKVTEKGKDVELRCDPISGHTALYWYRQSLGQGLEFLIYFQGNSAPDKSGLPSDRFSAERTGGSVSTLTIQRTQQEDSAVYLCASSDRGREGLYYYNEQFFGPGTRLTVL.

This chain uses TRBV5-5 with TRBJ1-5. The CDR3 runs to 15 residues. From germline, CDR1 is SGHKS and CDR2 YYEKEE (reference sequence). The CDR3 loop is CASSLGIDSNQPQHF.

This chain connects TRBV23-1 to TRBJ1-6; TCRdb's D call, TRBD1, is unchecked because there is no DNA. TRBV23-1 is treated as an ORF (open reading frame) with a function not yet certain. The CDR3 spans 20 residues. CDR3 sequence reads: CASQEGFAPGCVTDNSPLHF.

V and J are TRBV6-2 or TRBV6-3 and TRBJ2-7; TCRdb indicates TRBD1, and absent DNA this call remains unverified. The CDR3 consists of 14 residues. Germline values: CDR1 MNHEY, CDR2 SVGEGT. CDR3 amino acids: CASSTMDRPYEQYF.

The chain links TRBV10-3 to TRBJ2-3; TCRdb indicates TRBD1, and absent DNA this call remains unverified. Germline CDR1 and CDR2: ENHRY and SYGVKD. The CDR3 loop spans 15 amino acids. This CDR3 is CAISEEGEGPDTQYF.

This rearrangement joins TRBV10-3 to TRBJ1-2; TCRdb's assignment of TRBD1 cannot be checked, as there is no DNA. In germline, CDR1 is ENHRY, CDR2 SYGVKD. The CDR3 contains 15 residues. The CDR3 sequence is CAISESKGTGHGYTF.

The V and J genes are TRBV28 and TRBJ2-7. The CDR3 is made up of 13 amino acids. Germline V gives CDR1 MDHEN, CDR2 SYDVKM. CDR3 region: CASSLRPDYEQYF.

The rearrangement links TRBV28 to TRBJ2-1; TCRdb lists TRBD2, though no DNA is available to test this call. CDR3 length: 14 amino acids. Germline V gene data show CDR1 as MDHEN and CDR2 as SYDVKM. The CDR3 loop reads CASSLGTSLDEQFF.

The chain joins TRBV15 to TRBJ1-4. Germline CDR1 is LNHNV and CDR2 is YYDKDF (reference sequence). The CDR3 is 14 residues long. CDR3 in amino acids: CATSRTPGNEKLFF.

The chain has TRBV2 and TRBJ2-7; TCRdb lists TRBD2, though no DNA is available to test this call. Germline V gene sequence: CDR1 SNHLY, CDR2 FYNNEI. This CDR3 has 15 residues. The CDR3: CASSVFSGASYEQYF.

V gene TRBV5-4 combines with J gene TRBJ2-7; the TRBD1 assignment by TCRdb is unverifiable without DNA. The CDR3 is 12 residues long. Germline CDR1 reads SGHNT; CDR2 reads YYREEE (reference sequence). CDR3 region: CASSLVGVEQYF.

This chain links TRBV6-5 with TRBJ2-3; the D call from TCRdb, TRBD1, cannot be confirmed without DNA. Per the germline V gene, CDR1 is MNHEY and CDR2 is SVGAGI. The CDR3 is made up of 13 amino acids. The CDR3 loop is CASSYFQGDTQYF.

The chain recombines TRBV6-5 with TRBJ1-1. The V gene's germline CDR1 is MNHEY and CDR2 SVGAGI. The CDR3 totals 12 residues. CDR3: CASSPGSGAAFF.

The chain combines TRBV3-1 with TRBJ1-1; checking the TCRdb D call of TRBD1 is not possible without DNA. CDR1 is LGHDT, CDR2 YNNKEL, per germline (reference sequence). The CDR3 has 16 amino acids. CDR3: CASSQSIAPMNTEAFF.

The rearrangement links TRBV6-2 or TRBV6-3 to TRBJ2-7; the TCRdb D gene call, TRBD2, has no DNA to confirm it. Germline V CDR1 and CDR2: MNHEY, SVGEGT. The CDR3 length is 14 residues. CDR3 residues: CASSFGTSAGEQYF.

The genes are TRBV7-9 and TRBJ2-7; TCRdb reports TRBD1, a call that lacks DNA to check it against. This CDR3 contains 13 residues. The V gene's germline CDR1 is SEHNR and CDR2 FQNEAQ (reference sequence). CDR3: CASSRDVSYEQYF.

The rearrangement uses TRBV15 and TRBJ2-3; the TCRdb D gene call, TRBD2, has no DNA to confirm it. Germline CDR1 is LNHNV and CDR2 is YYDKDF (reference sequence). This CDR3 has 17 residues. The CDR3 spells CATSRDRTSGRSGTQYF.

V usage is TRBV28 and J usage is TRBJ1-1; TCRdb's D call, TRBD1, is unchecked because there is no DNA. Germline CDR1 and CDR2: MDHEN and SYDVKM. This CDR3 comprises 14 residues. The CDR3 here is CASSPWALNTEAFF.

The rearrangement links TRBV18 to TRBJ1-5. CDR1 and CDR2 from the germline V gene are KGHSH and LQKENI. This CDR3 has 16 amino acids. CDR3 residues: CASSPKPPYSNQPQHF.

The rearrangement uses TRBV28 and TRBJ2-5; TCRdb outputs TRBD1, but without DNA this stays unchecked. The CDR3 runs 20 residues. CDR1 is MDHEN and CDR2 is SYDVKM in the germline V gene. The CDR3 loop reads CASSYLPGQLLAEAGETQYF. The whole variable domain, remainder taken from reference TRBV28 and TRBJ2-5, is DVKVTQSSRYLVKRTGEKVFLECVQDMDHENMFWYRQDPGLGLRLIYFSYDVKMKEKGDIPEGYSVSREKKERFSLILESASTNQTSMYLCASSYLPGQLLAEAGETQYFGPGTRLLVL.

This chain joins TRBV7-9 and TRBJ1-2. Germline V lookup: CDR1 SEHNR, CDR2 FQNEAQ (reference sequence). This CDR3 comprises 16 residues. The CDR3 protein is CASSLSEDRANYGYTF. The variable domain in full, with the rest retrieved from reference TRBV7-9 and TRBJ1-2, is DTGVSQNPRHKITKRGQNVTFRCDPISEHNRLYWYRQTLGQGPEFLTYFQNEAQLEKSRLLSDRFSAERPKGSFSTLEIQRTEQGDSAMYLCASSLSEDRANYGYTFGSGTRLTVV.

The chain recombines TRBV7-4 with TRBJ1-5. Looked up from germline, CDR1 is SGHVT and CDR2 is SQSDAQ. The CDR3 runs to 13 residues. The CDR3 spells CARYWPSDQPQHF.